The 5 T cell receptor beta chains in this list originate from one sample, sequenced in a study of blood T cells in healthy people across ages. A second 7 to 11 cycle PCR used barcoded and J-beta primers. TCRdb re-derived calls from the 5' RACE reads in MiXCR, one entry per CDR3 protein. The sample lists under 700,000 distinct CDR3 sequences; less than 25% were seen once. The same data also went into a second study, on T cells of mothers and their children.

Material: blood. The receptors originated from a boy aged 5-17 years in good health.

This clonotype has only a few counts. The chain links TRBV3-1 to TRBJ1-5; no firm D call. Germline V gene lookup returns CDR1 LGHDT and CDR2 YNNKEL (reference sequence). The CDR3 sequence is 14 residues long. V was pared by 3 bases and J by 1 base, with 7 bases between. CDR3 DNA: TGTGCCAGCAGCCACGGGTTGAGCAATCAGCCCCAGCATTTT. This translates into CASSHGLSNQPQHF.

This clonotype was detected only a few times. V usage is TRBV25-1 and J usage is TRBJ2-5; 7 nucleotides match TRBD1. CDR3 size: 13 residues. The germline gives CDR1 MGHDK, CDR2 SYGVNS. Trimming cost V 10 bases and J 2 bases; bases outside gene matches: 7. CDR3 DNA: TGTGCCATCGGATTGGACAGGCAAGAGACCCAGTACTTC. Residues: CAIGLDRQETQYF.

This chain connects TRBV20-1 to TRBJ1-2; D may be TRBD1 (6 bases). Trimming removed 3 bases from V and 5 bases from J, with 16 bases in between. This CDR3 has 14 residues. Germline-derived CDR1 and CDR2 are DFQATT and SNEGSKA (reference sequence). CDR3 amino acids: CSASGGAKGYGYTF. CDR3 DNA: TGCAGTGCTAGTGGGGGGGCGAAGGGTTATGGCTACACCTTC.

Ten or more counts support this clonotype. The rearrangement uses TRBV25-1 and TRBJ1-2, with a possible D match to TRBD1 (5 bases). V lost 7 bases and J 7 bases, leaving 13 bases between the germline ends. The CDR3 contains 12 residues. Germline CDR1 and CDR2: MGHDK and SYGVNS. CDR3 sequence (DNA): TGTGCCAGCAACGGGGCTGTGGGTGGCTACACCTTC. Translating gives CASNGAVGGYTF.

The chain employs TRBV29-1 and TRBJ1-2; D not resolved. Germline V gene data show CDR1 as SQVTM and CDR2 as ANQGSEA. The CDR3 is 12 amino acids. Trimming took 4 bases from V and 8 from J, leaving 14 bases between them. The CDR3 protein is CSVVDGSYGYTF. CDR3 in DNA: TGCAGCGTTGTGGACGGTTCCTACGGCTACACCTTC.